One and the same sample provided the 13 T cell receptor beta chains below, sequenced in a study of metastatic and nonmetastatic thyroid tumors. Every patient was untreated before thyroid surgery. Using MiXCR, TCRdb reanalyzed the PCR reads. The table shows around 20,000 clones, with around a sixth occurring only once. Sequenced sample: blood. The receptors derive from a male donor with papillary thyroid cancer or a benign thyroid nodule (not recorded which). Some clones in this sample may be carry-over from other donors' samples.

This clone was seen at least ten times. A junction boundary mismatches the germline segment, possibly from a read error. This specimen includes other DNA sequences encoding the same CDR3. The chain uses TRBV20-1 and TRBJ2-1; TRBD1 is a possible D gene (5 bases). CDR1 and CDR2 from the germline V gene are DFQATT and SNEGSKA (reference sequence). This CDR3 comprises 16 residues. The CDR3 spells CSARDSGPASYNEQFF. CDR3 nucleotides: TGCAGTGCCAGAGACTCAGGGCCTGCCTCCTACAATGAGCAGTTCTTC.

This clone appeared many times. V is TRBV24-1 and J is TRBJ2-3, with 12 bases aligning to TRBD2. CDR1 is KGHDR and CDR2 is SFDVKD in the germline V gene. The CDR3 extends over 16 amino acids. V was clipped by 10 bases and J by 1 base; unmatched bases: 8. In nucleotides, the CDR3 is TGTGCCACTTCGACTAGCGGGAGACAAGGCACAGATACGCAGTATTTT. It is translated as CATSTSGRQGTDTQYF.

This clone was counted ten times or more. The chain has TRBV11-2 and TRBJ2-3; D is ambiguous. Trimming took 0 bases from V and 5 from J, leaving 9 bases between them. CDR1 is SGHAT, CDR2 FQNNGV, per germline. The length of the CDR3 is 14 residues. This CDR3 reads CASSLDLTEDTQYF. The CDR3 region has the DNA TGTGCCAGCAGCTTAGATCTAACTGAAGATACGCAGTATTTT.

The table lists this clone with a few counts. For the CDR3, the DNA is TGTGCCAGCAGCTCAAGATCGGCAGGAATTTTGAATCAGCCCCAGCATTTT. As protein: CASSSRSAGILNQPQHF. The V gene is TRBV27, the J gene TRBJ1-5; D is unclear. The ends were cut back, 6 bases at V and 4 bases at J, with 22 bases in the middle. The CDR3 runs 17 residues. Germline V gene data show CDR1 as MNHEY and CDR2 as SMNVEV (reference sequence).

The rearrangement uses TRBV30 and TRBJ1-3, with D possibly TRBD1 on 6 matching bases. The CDR3 runs to 16 residues. Germline CDR1 GTSNPN, CDR2 SVGIG (reference sequence). The ends were cut back, 8 bases at V and 0 bases at J, with 20 bases in the middle. CDR3 nucleotides: TGTGCCCGGATTCCCAGGGGCTATAGCTCTGGAAACACCATATATTTT. It is translated as CARIPRGYSSGNTIYF.

By proportion, this clone is medium-sized. V is TRBV20-1 and J is TRBJ1-6, with 8 bases identical to TRBD1. The CDR3 contains 16 residues. V lost 3 bases, J lost 7 bases, and 11 bases stayed unmatched. Per the germline V gene, CDR1 is DFQATT and CDR2 is SNEGSKA (reference sequence). CDR3 sequence: CSAREGQEFRNSPLHF. The CDR3 region has the DNA TGCAGTGCTAGGGAGGGACAGGAATTTAGAAATTCACCCCTCCACTTT.

CDR3 DNA sequence: TGTGCCAGCAGGTATCCCTTGCGGGCTTATACTGAAGCTTTCTTT. Translation gives CASRYPLRAYTEAFF. J is TRBJ1-1 and V is TRBV28; D remains unclear. This CDR3 is built from 15 residues. The germline V gene encodes CDR1 MDHEN and CDR2 SYDVKM. V lost 6 bases to trimming and J lost 5 bases, with 19 bases between them.

This clone was seen a few times. This rearrangement joins TRBV7-3 to TRBJ1-5; D not resolved. CDR1 is SGHTA, CDR2 FQGTGA, per germline. There are 14 residues in the CDR3. V lost 5 bases, J lost 7 bases, and 15 bases lay in between. This CDR3 is CASSPDGEVQPQHF. The CDR3 nucleotides read TGTGCCAGCAGCCCGGACGGGGAGGTCCAGCCCCAGCATTTT.

In its sample, this clone was seen many times. This CDR3 is CASSLGTGREQYF. CDR3 coding DNA: TGTGCCAGCAGTTTAGGGACAGGTAGGGAGCAGTACTTC. The rearrangement joins TRBV28 to TRBJ2-7; 8 positions match TRBD1. The CDR3 contains 13 residues. CDR1 is MDHEN and CDR2 is SYDVKM in the germline V gene. The V gene end was trimmed by 2 bases and the J gene end by 7 bases; junction bases not matched to a gene: 4.

This clone was counted many times. The CDR3 spells CASSIVGQAGSFF. The CDR3 DNA follows: TGTGCCAGTAGTATAGTTGGGCAGGCGGGATCTTTCTTT. The chain carries TRBV19 and TRBJ1-1; D is unresolved. CDR1 is LNHDA and CDR2 is SQIVND in the germline V gene (reference sequence). The CDR3 runs 13 residues. The V end was cut by 1 base, the J end by 12 bases, with 15 bases between.

CDR3 sequence reads: CASTADWGSYNSPLHF. The CDR3 DNA sequence: TGTGCCAGCACCGCGGACTGGGGCTCCTATAATTCACCCCTCCACTTT. This sequence joins TRBV6-1 and TRBJ1-6, with no clear D. V was cut by 7 bases and J by 0 bases, with 13 bases left in between. CDR1 is MNHNS, CDR2 SASEGT, per germline. The CDR3 length is 16 residues.

At least ten counts were recorded for this clone. The chain recombines TRBV6-1 with TRBJ2-5; the D is unclear. Per germline, CDR1 MNHNS and CDR2 SASEGT. V was cut by 5 bases and J by 4 bases, with 14 bases left in between. There are 14 residues in the CDR3. CDR3 nucleotide sequence: TGTGCCAGCAGTCTTACCGCTCTCGGAGAGACCCAGTACTTC. This translates into CASSLTALGETQYF.

Many counts were recorded for this clone. V usage is TRBV6-2 or TRBV6-3 and J usage is TRBJ2-4; 8 nucleotides agree with TRBD2. CDR3 size: 13 residues. Trimming cost V 6 bases and J 8 bases; bases outside gene matches: 6. In germline, CDR1 is MNHEY, CDR2 SVGEGT. For the CDR3, the DNA is TGTGCCAGCAGCCGCGGGAGGCTGCACATTCAGTACTTC. Its protein product is CASSRGRLHIQYF.